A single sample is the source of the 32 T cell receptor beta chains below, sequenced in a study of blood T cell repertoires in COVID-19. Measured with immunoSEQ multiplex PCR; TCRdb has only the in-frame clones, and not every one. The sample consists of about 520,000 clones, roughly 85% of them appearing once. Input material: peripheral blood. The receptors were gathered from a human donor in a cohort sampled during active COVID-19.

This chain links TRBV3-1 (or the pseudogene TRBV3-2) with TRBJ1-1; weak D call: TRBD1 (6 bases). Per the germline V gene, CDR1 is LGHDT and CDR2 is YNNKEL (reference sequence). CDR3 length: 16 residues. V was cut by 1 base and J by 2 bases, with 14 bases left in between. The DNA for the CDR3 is TGTGCCAGCAGCCAAGCCCGACGGGGGGCCAACACTGAAGCTTTCTTT. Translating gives CASSQARRGANTEAFF.

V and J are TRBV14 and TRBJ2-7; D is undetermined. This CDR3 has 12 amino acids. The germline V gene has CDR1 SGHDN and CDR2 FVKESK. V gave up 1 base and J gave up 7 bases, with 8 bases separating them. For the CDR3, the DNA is TGTGCCAGCAGCCAAGTTCAGTTGGAGCAGTACTTC. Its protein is CASSQVQLEQYF.

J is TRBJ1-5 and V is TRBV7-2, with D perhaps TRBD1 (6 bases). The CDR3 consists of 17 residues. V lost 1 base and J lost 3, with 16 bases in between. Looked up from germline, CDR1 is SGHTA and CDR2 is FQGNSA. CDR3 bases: TGTGCCAGCAGCTTAGGGGGACGGGGGGGGCTCAATCAGCCCCAGCATTTT. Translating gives CASSLGGRGGLNQPQHF.

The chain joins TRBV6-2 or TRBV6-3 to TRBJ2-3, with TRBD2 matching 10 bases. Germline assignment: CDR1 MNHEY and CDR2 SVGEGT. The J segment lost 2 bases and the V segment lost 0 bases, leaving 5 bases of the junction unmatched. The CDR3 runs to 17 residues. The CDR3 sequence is CASSYSSLAGVTDTQYF. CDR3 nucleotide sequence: TGTGCCAGCAGTTACTCGAGCCTAGCGGGAGTCACAGATACGCAGTATTTT.

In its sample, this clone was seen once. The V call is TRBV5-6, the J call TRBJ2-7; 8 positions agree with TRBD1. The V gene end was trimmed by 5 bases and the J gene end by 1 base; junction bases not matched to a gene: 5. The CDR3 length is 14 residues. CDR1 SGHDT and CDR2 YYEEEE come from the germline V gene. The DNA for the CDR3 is TGTGCCAGCAGTGGACAGGGTAGATCCTACGAGCAGTACTTC. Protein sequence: CASSGQGRSYEQYF.

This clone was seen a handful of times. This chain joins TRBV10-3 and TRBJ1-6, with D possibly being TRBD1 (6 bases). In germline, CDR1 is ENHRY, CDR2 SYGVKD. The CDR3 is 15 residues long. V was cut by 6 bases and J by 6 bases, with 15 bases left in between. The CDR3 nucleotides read TGTGCCATCAGGCTCGGACAGAACACTAATTCACCCCTCCACTTT. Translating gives CAIRLGQNTNSPLHF.

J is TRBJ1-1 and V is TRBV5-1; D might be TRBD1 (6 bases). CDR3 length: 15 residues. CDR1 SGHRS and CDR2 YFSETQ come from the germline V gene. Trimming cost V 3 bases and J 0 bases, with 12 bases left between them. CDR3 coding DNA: TGCGCCAGCAGCTCTGGACAGAGTATGAACACTGAAGCTTTCTTT. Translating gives CASSSGQSMNTEAFF.

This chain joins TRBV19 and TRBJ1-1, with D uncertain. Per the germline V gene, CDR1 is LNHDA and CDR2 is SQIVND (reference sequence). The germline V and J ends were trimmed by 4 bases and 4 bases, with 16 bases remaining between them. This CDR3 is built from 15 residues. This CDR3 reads CASSSYTTVPTEAFF. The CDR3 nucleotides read TGTGCCAGTAGTAGTTACACCACAGTCCCCACTGAAGCTTTCTTT.

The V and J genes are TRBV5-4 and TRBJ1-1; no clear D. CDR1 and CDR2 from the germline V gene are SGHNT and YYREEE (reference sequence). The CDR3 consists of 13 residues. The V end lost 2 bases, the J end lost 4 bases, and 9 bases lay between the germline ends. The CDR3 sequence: CASSLAESTEAFF. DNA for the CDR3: TGTGCCAGCAGCTTAGCGGAGAGCACTGAAGCTTTCTTT.

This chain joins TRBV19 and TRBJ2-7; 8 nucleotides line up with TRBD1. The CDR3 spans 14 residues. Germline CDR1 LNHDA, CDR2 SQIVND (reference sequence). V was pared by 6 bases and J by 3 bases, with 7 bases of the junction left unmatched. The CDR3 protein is CASSRTGSIYEQYF. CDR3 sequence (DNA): TGTGCCAGTAGCCGGACAGGGAGTATCTACGAGCAGTACTTC.

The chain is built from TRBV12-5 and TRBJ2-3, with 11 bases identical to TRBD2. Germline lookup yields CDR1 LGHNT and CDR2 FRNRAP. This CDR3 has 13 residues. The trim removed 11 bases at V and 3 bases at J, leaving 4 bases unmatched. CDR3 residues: CADGTSGTDTQYF. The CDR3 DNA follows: TGTGCTGACGGGACTAGCGGTACAGATACGCAGTATTTT.

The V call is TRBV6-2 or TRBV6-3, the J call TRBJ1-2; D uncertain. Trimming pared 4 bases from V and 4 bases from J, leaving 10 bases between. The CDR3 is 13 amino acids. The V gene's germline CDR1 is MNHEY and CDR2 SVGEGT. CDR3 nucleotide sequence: TGTGCCAGCAGTTTAGGAGTTCGCTATGGCTACACCTTC. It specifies CASSLGVRYGYTF.

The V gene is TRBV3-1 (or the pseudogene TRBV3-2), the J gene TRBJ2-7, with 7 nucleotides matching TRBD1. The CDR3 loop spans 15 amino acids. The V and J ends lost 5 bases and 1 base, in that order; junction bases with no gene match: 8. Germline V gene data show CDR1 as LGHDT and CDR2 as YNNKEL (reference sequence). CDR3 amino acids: CASSSTLTGSYEQYF. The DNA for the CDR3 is TGTGCCAGCAGCTCCACCCTGACAGGGTCCTACGAGCAGTACTTC.

This chain's CDR3 is CATSRDRGLESTDTQYF. The CDR3 nucleotides are TGTGCCACCAGCAGAGATCGAGGACTAGAAAGCACAGATACGCAGTATTTT. This chain connects TRBV15 to TRBJ2-3, with TRBD2 matching 7 bases. CDR1 is LNHNV, CDR2 YYDKDF, per germline (reference sequence). This CDR3 is built from 17 residues. Trimming at V came to 0 bases and at J to 0 bases, leaving 6 bases not matched to a gene.

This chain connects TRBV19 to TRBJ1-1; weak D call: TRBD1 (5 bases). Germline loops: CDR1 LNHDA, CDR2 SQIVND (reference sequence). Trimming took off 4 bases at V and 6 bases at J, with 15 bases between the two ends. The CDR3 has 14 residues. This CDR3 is CASSNPGDRAEAFF. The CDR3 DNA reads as TGTGCCAGTAGTAACCCGGGGGATCGGGCTGAAGCTTTCTTT.

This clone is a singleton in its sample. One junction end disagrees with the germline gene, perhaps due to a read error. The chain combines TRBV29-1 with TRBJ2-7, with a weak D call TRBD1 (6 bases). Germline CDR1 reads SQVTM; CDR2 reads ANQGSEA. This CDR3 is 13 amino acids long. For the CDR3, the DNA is TGCAGCGTTGATCAGGGCGAGCACAGGGTCCCATTCTTC. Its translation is CSVDQGEHRVPFF.

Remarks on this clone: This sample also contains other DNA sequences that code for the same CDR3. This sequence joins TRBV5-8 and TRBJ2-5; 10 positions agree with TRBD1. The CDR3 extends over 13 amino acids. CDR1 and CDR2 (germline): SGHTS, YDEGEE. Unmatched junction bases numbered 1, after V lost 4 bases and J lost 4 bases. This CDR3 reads CASSRDRGETQYF. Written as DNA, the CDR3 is TGTGCCAGCAGCCGGGACAGGGGAGAGACCCAGTACTTC.

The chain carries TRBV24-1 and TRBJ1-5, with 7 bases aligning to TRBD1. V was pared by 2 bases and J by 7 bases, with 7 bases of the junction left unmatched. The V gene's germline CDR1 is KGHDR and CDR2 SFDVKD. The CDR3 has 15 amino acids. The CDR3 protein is CATSDSDRVGQPQHF. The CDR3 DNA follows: TGTGCCACCAGTGATTCAGACAGGGTAGGACAGCCCCAGCATTTT.

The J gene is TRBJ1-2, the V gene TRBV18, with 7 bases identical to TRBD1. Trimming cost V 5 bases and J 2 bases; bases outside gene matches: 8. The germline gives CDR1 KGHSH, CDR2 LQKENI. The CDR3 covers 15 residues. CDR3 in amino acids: CASSTETGKNYGYTF. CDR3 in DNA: TGTGCCAGCTCAACCGAGACAGGGAAGAACTATGGCTACACCTTC.

Here the CDR3 DNA reads TGTGCCAGCTTTCAGCGTGAGACCCAGTACTTC. Its protein product is CASFQRETQYF. V and J are TRBV2 and TRBJ2-5; no clear D gene. The V end lost 8 bases, the J end lost 5 bases, and 9 bases lay between the germline ends. Germline CDR1 and CDR2: SNHLY and FYNNEI. The CDR3 is 11 residues long.

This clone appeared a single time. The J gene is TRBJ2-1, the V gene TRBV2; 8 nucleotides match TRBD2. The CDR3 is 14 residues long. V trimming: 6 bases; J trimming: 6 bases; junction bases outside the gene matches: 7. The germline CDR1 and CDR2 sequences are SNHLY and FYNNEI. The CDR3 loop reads CASSKLAASNEQFF. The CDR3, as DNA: TGTGCCAGCAGCAAACTAGCGGCTAGCAATGAGCAGTTCTTC.

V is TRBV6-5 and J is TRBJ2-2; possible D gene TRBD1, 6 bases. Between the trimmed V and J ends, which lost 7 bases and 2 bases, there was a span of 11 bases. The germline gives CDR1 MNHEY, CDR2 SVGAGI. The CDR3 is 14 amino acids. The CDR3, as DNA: TGTGCCAGCACAGGGGCGAAAAACACCGGGGAGCTGTTTTTT. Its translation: CASTGAKNTGELFF.

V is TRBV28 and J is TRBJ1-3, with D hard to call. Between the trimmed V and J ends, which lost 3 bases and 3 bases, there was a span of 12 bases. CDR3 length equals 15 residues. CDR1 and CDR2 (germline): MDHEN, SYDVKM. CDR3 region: CASSFDGHGGNTIYF. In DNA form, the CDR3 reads TGTGCCAGCAGTTTTGATGGGCACGGTGGAAACACCATATATTTT. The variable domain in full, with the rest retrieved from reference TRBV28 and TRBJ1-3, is DVKVTQSSRYLVKRTGEKVFLECVQDMDHENMFWYRQDPGLGLRLIYFSYDVKMKEKGDIPEGYSVSREKKERFSLILESASTNQTSMYLCASSFDGHGGNTIYFGEGSWLTVV.

The CDR3: CASSNDGRDDRDEQFF. CDR3 DNA sequence: TGCGCCAGCAGCAACGACGGGAGGGACGATCGGGATGAGCAGTTCTTC. The chain couples TRBV5-1 to TRBJ2-1, with 8 bases lining up with TRBD2. V lost 4 bases to trimming and J lost 8 bases; unmatched junction nucleotides: 14. Germline lookup yields CDR1 SGHRS and CDR2 YFSETQ. There are 16 residues in the CDR3.

CDR3 sequence: CSGSTTGNYGYTF. The CDR3 coding sequence is TGCAGCGGAAGTACGACAGGGAATTATGGCTACACCTTC. The V and J genes are TRBV29-1 and TRBJ1-2; 7 bases fit TRBD1. After removal of 7 bases from V and 5 bases from J, the junction contained 10 bases not matched to a gene. The germline V gene encodes CDR1 SQVTM and CDR2 ANQGSEA. This CDR3 has 13 residues.

CDR3 sequence: CASSRTDRVTGELFF. CDR3 nucleotide sequence: TGTGCCAGCAGTCGGACGGACAGGGTGACCGGGGAGCTGTTTTTT. J is TRBJ2-2 and V is TRBV28; 8 positions match TRBD1. J gave up 5 bases and V 5 bases, and 7 bases lay outside the gene matches. The CDR3 is 15 residues long. Looked up from germline, CDR1 is MDHEN and CDR2 is SYDVKM.

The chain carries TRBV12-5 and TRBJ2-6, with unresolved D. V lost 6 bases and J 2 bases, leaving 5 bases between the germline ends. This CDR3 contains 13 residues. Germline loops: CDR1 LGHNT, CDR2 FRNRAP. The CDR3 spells CASGLAGANVLTF. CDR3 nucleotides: TGTGCTAGTGGCCTAGCTGGGGCCAACGTCCTGACTTTC.

The CDR3 loop is CAWGQGLNQPQHF. The CDR3, as DNA: TGTGCCTGGGGACAGGGGCTCAATCAGCCCCAGCATTTT. V gene TRBV30 combines with J gene TRBJ1-5; 9 bases line up with TRBD1. CDR3 size: 13 residues. J lost 3 bases, V lost 5 bases, and 2 bases had no gene match. Germline values: CDR1 GTSNPN, CDR2 SVGIG (reference sequence).

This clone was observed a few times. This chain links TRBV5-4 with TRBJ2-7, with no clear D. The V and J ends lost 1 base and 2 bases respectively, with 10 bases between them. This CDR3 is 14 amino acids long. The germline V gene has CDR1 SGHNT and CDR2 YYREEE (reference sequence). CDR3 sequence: CASSLFGGTYEQYF. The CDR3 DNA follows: TGTGCCAGCAGCTTGTTCGGCGGCACCTACGAGCAGTACTTC.

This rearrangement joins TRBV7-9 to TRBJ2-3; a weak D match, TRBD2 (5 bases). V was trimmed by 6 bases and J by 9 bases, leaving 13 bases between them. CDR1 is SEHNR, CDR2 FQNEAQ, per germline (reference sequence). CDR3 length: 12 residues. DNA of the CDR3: TGTGCCAGCAGTCCCGAGAGAGGGACGCAGTATTTT. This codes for CASSPERGTQYF.

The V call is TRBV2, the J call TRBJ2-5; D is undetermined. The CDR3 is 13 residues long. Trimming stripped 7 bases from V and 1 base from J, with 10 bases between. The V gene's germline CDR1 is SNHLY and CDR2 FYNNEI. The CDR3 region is CASKFESQETQYF. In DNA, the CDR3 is TGTGCCAGCAAATTCGAGTCCCAAGAGACCCAGTACTTC.

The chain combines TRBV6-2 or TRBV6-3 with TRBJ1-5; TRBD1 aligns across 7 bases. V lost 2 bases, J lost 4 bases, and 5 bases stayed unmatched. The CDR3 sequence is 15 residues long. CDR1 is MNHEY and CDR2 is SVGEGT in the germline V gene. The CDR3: CASSYPGQRNQPQHF. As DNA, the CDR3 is TGTGCCAGCAGTTACCCGGGACAGCGAAATCAGCCCCAGCATTTT.